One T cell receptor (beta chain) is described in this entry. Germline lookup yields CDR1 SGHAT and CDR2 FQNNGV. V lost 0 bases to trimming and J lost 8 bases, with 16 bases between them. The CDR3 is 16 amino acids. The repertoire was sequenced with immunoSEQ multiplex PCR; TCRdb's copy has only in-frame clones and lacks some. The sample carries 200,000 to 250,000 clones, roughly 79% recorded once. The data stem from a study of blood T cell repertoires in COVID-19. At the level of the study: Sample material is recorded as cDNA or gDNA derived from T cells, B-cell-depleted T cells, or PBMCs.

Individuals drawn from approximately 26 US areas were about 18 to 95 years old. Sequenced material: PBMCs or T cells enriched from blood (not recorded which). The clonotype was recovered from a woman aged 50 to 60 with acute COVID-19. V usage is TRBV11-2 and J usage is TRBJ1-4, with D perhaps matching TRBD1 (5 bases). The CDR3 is CASSLDLAGRSEKLFF. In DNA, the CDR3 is TGTGCCAGCAGCTTAGATCTGGCAGGGCGGAGCGAAAAACTGTTTTTT. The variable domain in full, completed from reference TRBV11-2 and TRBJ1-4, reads EAGVAQSPRYKIIEKRQSVAFWCNPISGHATLYWYQQILGQGPKLLIQFQNNGVVDDSQLPKDRFSAERLKGVDSTLKIQPAKLEDSAVYLCASSLDLAGRSEKLFFGSGTQLSVL.